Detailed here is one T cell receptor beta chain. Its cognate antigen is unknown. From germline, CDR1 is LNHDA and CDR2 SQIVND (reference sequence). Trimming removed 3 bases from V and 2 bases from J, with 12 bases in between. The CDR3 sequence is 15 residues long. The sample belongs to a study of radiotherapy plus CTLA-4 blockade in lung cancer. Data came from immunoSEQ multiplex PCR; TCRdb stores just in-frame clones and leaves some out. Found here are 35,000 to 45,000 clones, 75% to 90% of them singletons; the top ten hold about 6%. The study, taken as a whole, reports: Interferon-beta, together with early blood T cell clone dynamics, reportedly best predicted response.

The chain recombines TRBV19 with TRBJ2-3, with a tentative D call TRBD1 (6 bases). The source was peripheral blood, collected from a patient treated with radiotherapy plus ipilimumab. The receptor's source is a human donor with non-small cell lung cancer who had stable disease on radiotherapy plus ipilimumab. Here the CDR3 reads CASSMRTDSTDTQYF. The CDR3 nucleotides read TGTGCCAGTAGTATGCGGACAGACTCCACAGATACGCAGTATTTT.